This T cell receptor beta chain was recorded in a study of T cell responses to AZD1222 COVID-19 vaccine. Study findings and constraints: Recipients of AZD1222 seropositive at baseline numbered only 6 or 7.

This clone was seen once. What it binds is unknown. V was clipped by 3 bases and J by 4 bases; unmatched bases: 8. The germline V gene encodes CDR1 LNHDA and CDR2 SQIVND (reference sequence). The CDR3 covers 15 residues. Profiling relied on immunoSEQ multiplex PCR, and the TCRdb table lists in-frame clones only, not all of them. The sample holds more than 85,000 clones; around four fifths are singletons and the top ten take around 21%. This TCR came from an adult in good health. The sample in question was peripheral blood, obtained on day 0 of AZD1222 vaccination. The chain combines TRBV19 with TRBJ1-2; 7 nucleotides line up with TRBD1. CDR3 residues: CASSISTGKVYGYTF. In DNA, the CDR3 is TGTGCCAGTAGTATTTCGACAGGGAAAGTCTATGGCTACACCTTC. Supplemented by reference TRBV19 and TRBJ1-2, the full variable domain reads DGGITQSPKYLFRKEGQNVTLSCEQNLNHDAMYWYRQDPGQGLRLIYYSQIVNDFQKGDIAEGYSVSREKKESFPLTVTSAQKNPTAFYLCASSISTGKVYGYTFGSGTRLTVV.